Reported below is one T cell receptor beta chain. This CDR3 contains 13 residues. Germline V gives CDR1 SNHLY, CDR2 FYNNEI. The V end lost 5 bases, the J end lost 7 bases, and 9 bases lay between the germline ends. This specimen belongs to a study of T cell responses to AZD1222 COVID-19 vaccine. Here immunoSEQ multiplex PCR was the method, and the copy in TCRdb shows in-frame clones only, minus some. In the table there are about 160,000 clones, 88% of which are singletons. Second-dose intervals near 4 or 12 weeks were combined. V and J are TRBV2 and TRBJ1-6; no firm D call. The input for sequencing was peripheral blood, taken 28 days after the second AZD1222 dose. The clonotype was recovered from an adult who received the AZD1222 COVID-19 vaccine. DNA for the CDR3: TGTGCCAGCAGTCAAAGCCTAAATTCACCCCTCCACTTT. It specifies CASSQSLNSPLHF.